The 24 T cell receptor beta chains given below trace back to one sample, sequenced in a study of human thymus T cells. The repertoire was sequenced with immunoSEQ multiplex PCR; TCRdb's copy has only in-frame clones and lacks some. The sample carries tens of thousands of clones, 90% to 98% recorded once. Resected material from corrective heart surgery provided the thymus tissue analysed. Material for sequencing was thymus tissue. These receptors were taken from a boy younger than two with a congenital heart defect but otherwise immunologically healthy.

V is TRBV5-5 and J is TRBJ1-5, with 7 bases aligning to TRBD1. This CDR3 has 14 amino acids. V lost 4 bases and J lost 4; bases outside the gene matches: 5. Germline values: CDR1 SGHKS, CDR2 YYEKEE (reference sequence). The CDR3 DNA reads TGTGCCAGCAGCCGGGACAGTCCTAATCAGCCCCAGCATTTT. It yields the protein CASSRDSPNQPQHF.

The chain has TRBV4-2 and TRBJ2-1; tentative D call: TRBD2 (6 bases). V lost 4 bases to trimming and J lost 5 bases, with 27 bases between them. Per germline, CDR1 LGHNA and CDR2 YNFKEQ. This CDR3 is built from 19 residues. The CDR3 loop is CASSPREATGTDYHNEQFF. The CDR3 nucleotides read TGTGCCAGCAGCCCCCGTGAGGCGACCGGGACGGACTATCACAATGAGCAGTTCTTC.

The chain uses TRBV5-6 and TRBJ2-3, with 12 bases aligning to TRBD2. CDR1 is SGHDT and CDR2 is YYEEEE in the germline V gene. The CDR3 runs to 16 residues. The ends lost 5 bases at V and 0 bases at J; junction bases unmatched: 4. The DNA of the CDR3 is TGTGCCAGCAGTCCGACTAGCGGGAGAAGCACAGATACGCAGTATTTT. Its protein is CASSPTSGRSTDTQYF.

The rearrangement uses TRBV6-1 and TRBJ2-3, with 10 positions matching TRBD1. J was trimmed by 6 bases and V by 6 bases; bases with no gene match: 9. The CDR3 consists of 15 residues. In germline, CDR1 is MNHNS, CDR2 SASEGT. Here the CDR3 DNA reads TGTGCCAGCAGCCATCGGACAGGGGGATTGGATACGCAGTATTTT. Translated, it gives CASSHRTGGLDTQYF.

J is TRBJ2-6 and V is TRBV18; 8 positions match TRBD1. This CDR3 spans 18 amino acids. J gave up 2 bases and V 5 bases, and 11 bases lay outside the gene matches. Germline V gene sequence: CDR1 KGHSH, CDR2 LQKENI. The CDR3 DNA sequence: TGTGCCAGCTCAGTTTCCAGGGGGCCAGGGGCTGGGGCCAACGTCCTGACTTTC. Protein product: CASSVSRGPGAGANVLTF.

The chain uses TRBV5-8 and TRBJ2-7; 8 bases are a match to TRBD1. This CDR3 is built from 12 residues. CDR1 SGHTS and CDR2 YDEGEE come from the germline V gene. Germline trimming cut 9 bases from V and 6 bases from J; bases unmatched to any gene: 8. The CDR3 reads CANSRTGREQYF. CDR3 coding DNA: TGTGCCAACTCAAGGACAGGGCGCGAGCAGTACTTC.

J is TRBJ2-7 and V is TRBV6-1, with a tentative D call TRBD2 (6 bases). Trimming took off 2 bases at V and 0 bases at J, with 17 bases between the two ends. This CDR3 has 17 amino acids. The germline V gene has CDR1 MNHNS and CDR2 SASEGT. The chain's CDR3 is CASSELNGREASYEQYF. DNA for the CDR3: TGTGCCAGCAGTGAATTAAATGGGCGGGAAGCCTCCTACGAGCAGTACTTC.

This chain links TRBV7-7 with TRBJ2-2; D gene uncertain. Deletions cut 5 bases from V and 3 bases from J, with 1 base between. CDR3 size: 11 residues. In germline, CDR1 is SSHAT, CDR2 FNYEAQ (reference sequence). DNA for the CDR3: TGTGCCAGCAGCCACACCGGGGAGCTGTTTTTT. It is translated as CASSHTGELFF.

V usage is TRBV10-3 and J usage is TRBJ1-1; a possible D gene is TRBD1 (5 bases). Germline V gene sequence: CDR1 ENHRY, CDR2 SYGVKD. The CDR3 length is 12 residues. V lost 8 bases, J lost 4 bases, and 11 bases lay in between. Here the CDR3 reads CAICSGATEAFF. For the CDR3, the DNA is TGTGCCATCTGCTCTGGGGCCACTGAAGCTTTCTTT.

This sequence joins TRBV11-3 and TRBJ1-2; D remains unclear. The germline CDR1 and CDR2 sequences are SGHNT and YENEEA. This CDR3 has 14 amino acids. Between the trimmed V and J ends, which lost 0 bases and 1 base, there was a span of 6 bases. The CDR3 region is CASSLDKNNYGYTF. CDR3 in DNA: TGTGCCAGCAGCTTAGATAAGAATAACTATGGCTACACCTTC.

The chain combines TRBV5-6 with TRBJ1-5; TRBD1 is a possible D gene (5 bases). Germline CDR1 is SGHDT and CDR2 is YYEEEE. Trimming removed 0 bases at V and 1 base at J, with 11 bases between. The CDR3 loop spans 16 amino acids. This CDR3 reads CASSLAGDWSNQPQHF. The CDR3, as DNA: TGTGCCAGCAGCTTGGCTGGGGACTGGAGCAATCAGCCCCAGCATTTT.

This chain joins TRBV10-2 and TRBJ2-1; D ambiguous. The V and J ends lost 8 bases and 6 bases respectively, with 14 bases between them. The CDR3 contains 13 residues. Per the germline V gene, CDR1 is WSHSY and CDR2 is SAAADI. In DNA, the CDR3 is TGCGCCAGCCGGGTTAATAGAGGCAATGAGCAGTTCTTC. Its protein is CASRVNRGNEQFF.

J is TRBJ2-1 and V is TRBV15; 9 bases fit TRBD1. The CDR3 is 20 residues long. CDR1 is LNHNV and CDR2 is YYDKDF in the germline V gene (reference sequence). V shed 0 bases and J 0 bases; nucleotides not matched to a gene: 12. The DNA for the CDR3 is TGTGCCACCAGCAGAGATTGGGGGGACAGGGACGTCAGCTCCTACAATGAGCAGTTCTTC. This encodes CATSRDWGDRDVSSYNEQFF.

The rearrangement uses TRBV7-2 and TRBJ2-3, with a tentative D call TRBD1 (6 bases). The V and J ends lost 3 bases and 12 bases respectively, with 13 bases between them. Looked up from germline, CDR1 is SGHTA and CDR2 is FQGNSA. This CDR3 has 12 residues. The CDR3 DNA reads TGTGCCAGCAGCTTCCGTCAGGGGCCCCAGTATTTT. It is translated as CASSFRQGPQYF.

This clone has a single count. The chain recombines TRBV7-3 with TRBJ2-1; weak D call: TRBD2 (5 bases). Germline lookup yields CDR1 SGHTA and CDR2 FQGTGA. V gave up 1 base and J gave up 8 bases, with 12 bases separating them. The CDR3 runs to 14 residues. The CDR3 is CASSLSSEVHEQFF. CDR3 coding DNA: TGTGCCAGCAGCTTAAGTTCGGAGGTCCATGAGCAGTTCTTC.

The table lists this clone with a count of one. The rearrangement links TRBV5-1 to TRBJ2-1; 7 positions agree with TRBD1. The V gene end was trimmed by 2 bases and the J gene end by 3 bases; junction bases not matched to a gene: 20. Germline V gene lookup returns CDR1 SGHRS and CDR2 YFSETQ. This CDR3 has 20 amino acids. CDR3 DNA: TGCGCCAGCAGCTTACCTAGACAGGGTCCATCGCTTATGGACTACAATGAGCAGTTCTTC. As protein: CASSLPRQGPSLMDYNEQFF.

This clone was detected only once. This chain joins TRBV15 and TRBJ2-7; possibly TRBD1 for D (5 bases). Germline values: CDR1 LNHNV, CDR2 YYDKDF (reference sequence). The V gene lost 1 base and the J gene lost 3 bases, with 16 bases spanning the gap. The CDR3 length is 16 residues. Here the CDR3 DNA reads TGTGCCACCAGCAGAGGGCAGGGCAATCTGGACTACGAGCAGTACTTC. Residues: CATSRGQGNLDYEQYF.

This clone showed up just once. The chain links TRBV6-5 to TRBJ2-5; a possible D gene is TRBD1 (6 bases). The CDR3 covers 15 residues. The V and J ends lost 4 bases and 1 base respectively, with 13 bases between them. From germline, CDR1 is MNHEY and CDR2 SVGAGI. CDR3 nucleotides: TGTGCCAGCAGTTCTTTACAGGGTGGCCAAGAGACCCAGTACTTC. Its translation: CASSSLQGGQETQYF.

The rearrangement joins TRBV28 to TRBJ2-5; TRBD1 matches 7 bases. CDR1 is MDHEN and CDR2 is SYDVKM in the germline V gene. With 5 bases clipped from V and 2 bases from J, the junction kept 8 bases outside the gene matches. This CDR3 comprises 15 residues. CDR3 coding DNA: TGTGCCAGCAGTCCCGGGGACAGCCCACAAGAGACCCAGTACTTC. This codes for CASSPGDSPQETQYF.

In this sample, this clone turned up once. The chain joins TRBV11-2 to TRBJ2-5; perhaps TRBD2 as D (5 bases). V dropped 6 bases and J dropped 4 bases, with 9 bases sitting between them. The CDR3 is 12 residues long. Looked up from germline, CDR1 is SGHAT and CDR2 is FQNNGV. In DNA form, the CDR3 reads TGTGCCAGCAGGCGGGTGGCAGAGACCCAGTACTTC. Its translation is CASRRVAETQYF.

The genes are TRBV29-1 and TRBJ1-1; perhaps TRBD1 as D (5 bases). CDR3 length equals 15 residues. Trimming cost V 7 bases and J 2 bases, with 20 bases left between them. Germline CDR1 reads SQVTM; CDR2 reads ANQGSEA. CDR3 sequence reads: CSANRPGLTNTEAFF. In DNA form, the CDR3 reads TGCAGCGCGAACCGTCCGGGACTCACCAACACTGAAGCTTTCTTT.

The chain uses TRBV2 and TRBJ2-5, with TRBD2 as a possible D gene (6 bases). The germline gives CDR1 SNHLY, CDR2 FYNNEI. The CDR3 runs to 17 residues. Trimming pared 7 bases from V and 7 bases from J, leaving 28 bases between. The DNA for the CDR3 is TGTGCCAGCATTCGGCGGATTGCCCTTCCCCTTAGCGGGACCCAGTACTTC. Amino acid sequence: CASIRRIALPLSGTQYF.

This clone was counted a single time. The chain combines TRBV7-7 with TRBJ2-5; 14 bases match TRBD2. From germline, CDR1 is SSHAT and CDR2 FNYEAQ (reference sequence). Trimming took 5 bases from V and 1 from J; bases not matched to a gene: 3. The CDR3 has 16 amino acids. The CDR3 DNA sequence: TGTGCCAGCAGCCCGGGACTAGCGGGGGCCCAAGAGACCCAGTACTTC. As protein: CASSPGLAGAQETQYF.

This chain joins TRBV2 and TRBJ2-4; 10 bases are shared with TRBD2. The V and J ends lost 3 bases and 2 bases, in that order; junction bases with no gene match: 19. Per germline, CDR1 SNHLY and CDR2 FYNNEI. The CDR3 is 21 amino acids. Here the CDR3 reads CASSETTSGKGPSYTKNIQYF. As DNA, the CDR3 is TGTGCCAGCAGTGAGACAACTAGCGGGAAGGGACCGTCCTACACCAAAAACATTCAGTACTTC.